These 16 T cell receptor beta chains were sequenced from one sample in a study of blood T cell repertoires in COVID-19. Method: immunoSEQ multiplex PCR; TCRdb's copy keeps in-frame clones and lacks some. In the table there are about 200,000 clones, nearly 90% of which are singletons. Sequences were obtained from PBMCs or T cells enriched from blood (not recorded which). The receptor set was obtained from a woman between 25 and 40 years old with acute COVID-19.

This chain joins TRBV30 and TRBJ2-1; D perhaps matches TRBD1 (6 bases). Trimming removed 4 bases from V and 6 bases from J, with 16 bases in between. The CDR3 runs 14 residues. Germline V gene sequence: CDR1 GTSNPN, CDR2 SVGIG (reference sequence). CDR3 nucleotide sequence: TGTGCCTGGAACGGGTGGGGGCCTTCCAATGAGCAGTTCTTC. Translation: CAWNGWGPSNEQFF.

The chain joins TRBV12-3 or TRBV12-4 to TRBJ1-1; the D is unclear. The CDR3 extends over 13 amino acids. Trimming removed 3 bases at V and 3 bases at J, with 8 bases between. As DNA, the CDR3 is TGTGCCAGCAGTTTGAGTCGGTACACTGAAGCTTTCTTT. Protein sequence: CASSLSRYTEAFF.

Regarding this clone: The same CDR3 is also encoded by other DNA sequences in this sample. The V gene is TRBV7-2, the J gene TRBJ1-2, with D hard to call. CDR1 SGHTA and CDR2 FQGNSA come from the germline V gene. The CDR3 is 13 amino acids. V lost 6 bases and J 2 bases, leaving 10 bases between the germline ends. The CDR3 sequence: CASSPDTNYGYTF. The CDR3 region has the DNA TGTGCCAGCAGTCCCGACACGAACTATGGCTACACCTTC.

The rearrangement uses TRBV5-1 and TRBJ1-4, with D possibly matching TRBD1 (5 bases). Trimming took off 2 bases at V and 8 bases at J, with 13 bases between the two ends. This CDR3 spans 14 amino acids. In germline, CDR1 is SGHRS, CDR2 YFSETQ. In DNA, the CDR3 is TGCGCCAGCAGCTTCAAAGGGGTCGGGGAAAAACTGTTTTTT. Its translation: CASSFKGVGEKLFF. Filled out from reference TRBV5-1 and TRBJ1-4, the complete variable domain reads KAGVTQTPRYLIKTRGQQVTLSCSPISGHRSVSWYQQTPGQGLQFLFEYFSETQRNKGNFPGRFSGRQFSNSRSEMNVSTLELGDSALYLCASSFKGVGEKLFFGSGTQLSVL.

The CDR3 nucleotides are TGTGCCAGCAGTTACGGGGCGGGCCAGGGGGCAGATACGCAGTATTTT. It yields the protein CASSYGAGQGADTQYF. The chain links TRBV6-5 to TRBJ2-3; 7 positions match TRBD1. Losses at the gene ends were 2 bases for V and 4 bases for J; bases not matched to a gene: 9. The CDR3 is 16 residues long. CDR1 is MNHEY and CDR2 is SVGAGI in the germline V gene.

This clone was counted a few times. The rearrangement joins TRBV7-2 to TRBJ2-5, with 15 bases aligning to TRBD2. The CDR3 is 18 residues long. Germline trimming cut 1 base from V and 4 bases from J; bases unmatched to any gene: 7. Germline loops: CDR1 SGHTA, CDR2 FQGNSA. CDR3 sequence reads: CASSLGTSGGGRRETQYF. CDR3 sequence (DNA): TGTGCCAGCAGCTTAGGGACTAGCGGGGGGGGAAGGCGAGAGACCCAGTACTTC.

V and J are TRBV6-5 and TRBJ1-2; D call uncertain. The germline CDR1 and CDR2 sequences are MNHEY and SVGAGI. The CDR3 length is 13 residues. The V end lost 2 bases, the J end lost 8 bases, and 12 bases lay between the germline ends. For the CDR3, the DNA is TGTGCCAGCAGTTACGGGAGGGTCTGGGGCTACACCTTC. The encoded protein is CASSYGRVWGYTF.

V gene TRBV11-2 combines with J gene TRBJ2-7; 9 bases line up with TRBD1. This CDR3 spans 14 amino acids. In germline, CDR1 is SGHAT, CDR2 FQNNGV. V lost 5 bases to trimming and J lost 5 bases; unmatched junction nucleotides: 7. DNA for the CDR3: TGTGCCAGCAGCCCGGGACAGGGCATCAACGAGCAGTACTTC. Protein product: CASSPGQGINEQYF.

The genes are TRBV5-4 and TRBJ1-1; 7 bases are a match to TRBD1. CDR1 is SGHNT, CDR2 YYREEE, per germline (reference sequence). J was trimmed by 0 bases and V by 5 bases; bases with no gene match: 4. The CDR3 spans 14 residues. The CDR3 loop is CASRGQYLNTEAFF. The DNA of the CDR3 is TGTGCCAGCAGGGGACAGTATCTGAACACTGAAGCTTTCTTT. Based on the CDR3 plus reference TRBV5-4 and TRBJ1-1, the full variable domain is ETGVTQSPTHLIKTRGQQVTLRCSSQSGHNTVSWYQQALGQGPQFIFQYYREEENGRGNFPPRFSGLQFPNYSSELNVNALELDDSALYLCASRGQYLNTEAFFGQGTRLTVV.

The J gene is TRBJ2-4, the V gene TRBV6-5; 8 nucleotides line up with TRBD2. Germline lookup yields CDR1 MNHEY and CDR2 SVGAGI. V lost 5 bases and J lost 8; bases outside the gene matches: 5. This CDR3 has 13 residues. For the CDR3, the DNA is TGTGCCAGCAGTCGGGGGGGCGGGGACATTCAGTACTTC. It is translated as CASSRGGGDIQYF.

The rearrangement links TRBV7-2 to TRBJ1-2; the D gene is possibly TRBD1 (5 bases). Germline V gene sequence: CDR1 SGHTA, CDR2 FQGNSA. Trimming pared 2 bases from V and 6 bases from J, leaving 13 bases between. The CDR3 is made up of 14 amino acids. CDR3 coding DNA: TGTGCCAGCAGCTTAAATGCAGGGCCCCATGGCTACACCTTC. It specifies CASSLNAGPHGYTF.

The gene calls are TRBV4-3 and TRBJ1-2, with TRBD1 as a possible D gene (5 bases). CDR1 and CDR2 from the germline V gene are LGHNA and YSLEER. This CDR3 spans 15 amino acids. V lost 0 bases to trimming and J lost 2 bases, with 10 bases between them. The CDR3 DNA reads TGCGCCAGCAGCCAAGAACCAGGGTCAAACTATGGCTACACCTTC. Its protein product is CASSQEPGSNYGYTF.

The CDR3 nucleotides are TGTGCCAGCTCTCCTGGACAGGGGTTCGAAAAACTGTTTTTT. It yields the protein CASSPGQGFEKLFF. The chain combines TRBV18 with TRBJ1-4, with 9 bases matching TRBD1. Germline V gene data show CDR1 as KGHSH and CDR2 as LQKENI. The V gene end was trimmed by 6 bases and the J gene end by 8 bases; junction bases not matched to a gene: 7. The length of the CDR3 is 14 residues.

A single count supports this clone. The chain uses TRBV4-3 and TRBJ2-5; a possible D gene is TRBD1 (5 bases). This CDR3 is built from 15 residues. V was pared by 6 bases and J by 0 bases, with 14 bases between. Germline CDR1 LGHNA, CDR2 YSLEER. The CDR3 reads CASSLGQGYQETQYF. The CDR3, as DNA: TGCGCCAGCAGTCTTGGCCAGGGATACCAAGAGACCCAGTACTTC.

This rearrangement joins TRBV4-3 to TRBJ1-4; D remains ambiguous. The CDR3 spans 16 residues. From germline, CDR1 is LGHNA and CDR2 YSLEER. V was clipped by 0 bases and J by 8 bases, with 16 bases between them. The CDR3 sequence: CASSQEGRPGMEKLFF. The CDR3 bases are TGCGCCAGCAGCCAAGAAGGGAGGCCCGGCATGGAAAAACTGTTTTTT.

V is TRBV4-2 and J is TRBJ2-7, with a weak D call TRBD1 (6 bases). V lost 3 bases to trimming and J lost 1 base, with 19 bases between them. The CDR3 has 17 residues. Germline V gene sequence: CDR1 LGHNA, CDR2 YNFKEQ. CDR3 bases: TGTGCCAGCAGCCATACTATCGGGACACGGGCTTCCTACGAGCAGTACTTC. Amino acids: CASSHTIGTRASYEQYF.